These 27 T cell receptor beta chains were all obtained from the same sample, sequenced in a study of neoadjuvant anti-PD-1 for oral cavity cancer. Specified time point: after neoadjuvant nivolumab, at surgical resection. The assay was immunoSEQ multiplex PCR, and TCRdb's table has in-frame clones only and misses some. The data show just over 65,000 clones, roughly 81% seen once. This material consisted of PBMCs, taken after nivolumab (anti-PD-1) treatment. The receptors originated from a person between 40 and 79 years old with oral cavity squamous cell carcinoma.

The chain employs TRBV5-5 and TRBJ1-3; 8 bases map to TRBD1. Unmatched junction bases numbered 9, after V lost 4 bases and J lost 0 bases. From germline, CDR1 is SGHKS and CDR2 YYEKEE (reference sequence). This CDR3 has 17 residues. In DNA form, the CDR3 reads TGTGCCAGCAGCCTGAGGGGACAGGTCCTCTCTGGAAACACCATATATTTT. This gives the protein CASSLRGQVLSGNTIYF.

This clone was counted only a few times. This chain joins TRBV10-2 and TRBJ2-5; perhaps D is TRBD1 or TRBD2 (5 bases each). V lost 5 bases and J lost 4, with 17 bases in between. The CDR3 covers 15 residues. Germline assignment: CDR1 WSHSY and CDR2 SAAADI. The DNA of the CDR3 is TGCGCCAGCAGTTCTGAGGGGCTCCACGGAGAGACCCAGTACTTC. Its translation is CASSSEGLHGETQYF.

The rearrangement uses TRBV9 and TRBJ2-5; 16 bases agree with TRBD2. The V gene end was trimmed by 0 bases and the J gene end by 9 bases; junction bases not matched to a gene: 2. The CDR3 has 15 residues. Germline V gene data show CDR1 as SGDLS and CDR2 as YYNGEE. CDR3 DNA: TGTGCCAGCAGCGTAGGAGGGACTAGCGGGAGGGCCCAGTACTTC. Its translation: CASSVGGTSGRAQYF.

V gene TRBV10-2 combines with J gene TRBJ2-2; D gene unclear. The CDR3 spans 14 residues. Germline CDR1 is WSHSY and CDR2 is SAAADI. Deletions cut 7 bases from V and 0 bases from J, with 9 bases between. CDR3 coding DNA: TGCGCCAGCACTCCGCAGGCGAACACCGGGGAGCTGTTTTTT. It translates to CASTPQANTGELFF.

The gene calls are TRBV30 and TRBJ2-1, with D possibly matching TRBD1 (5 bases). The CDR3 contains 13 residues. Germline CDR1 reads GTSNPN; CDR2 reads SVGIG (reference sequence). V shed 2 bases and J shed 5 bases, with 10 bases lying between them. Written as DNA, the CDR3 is TGTGCCTGGAGTTGGCGGACAAACAATGAGCAGTTCTTC. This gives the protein CAWSWRTNNEQFF.

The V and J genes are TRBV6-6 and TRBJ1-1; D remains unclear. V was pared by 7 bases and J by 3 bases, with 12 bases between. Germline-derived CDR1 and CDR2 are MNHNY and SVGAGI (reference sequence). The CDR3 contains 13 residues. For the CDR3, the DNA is TGTGCCAGCAAGCGGCAGAGCTACACTGAAGCTTTCTTT. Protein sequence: CASKRQSYTEAFF.

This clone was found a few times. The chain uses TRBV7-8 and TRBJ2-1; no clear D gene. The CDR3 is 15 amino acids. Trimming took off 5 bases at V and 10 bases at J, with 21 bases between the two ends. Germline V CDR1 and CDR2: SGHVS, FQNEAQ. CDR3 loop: CASSPIIGSLGEQFF. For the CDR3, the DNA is TGTGCCAGCAGCCCAATTATCGGCTCCTTAGGGGAGCAGTTCTTC.

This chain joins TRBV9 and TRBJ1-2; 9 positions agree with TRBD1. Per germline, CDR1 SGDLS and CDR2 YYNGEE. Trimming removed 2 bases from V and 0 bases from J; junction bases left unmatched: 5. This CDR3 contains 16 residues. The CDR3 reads CASSVGTGPANYGYTF. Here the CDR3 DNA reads TGTGCCAGCAGCGTGGGGACAGGGCCTGCTAACTATGGCTACACCTTC.

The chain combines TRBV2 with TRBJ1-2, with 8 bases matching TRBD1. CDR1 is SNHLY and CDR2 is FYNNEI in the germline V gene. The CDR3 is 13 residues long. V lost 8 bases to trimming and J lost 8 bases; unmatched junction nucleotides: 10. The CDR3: CASSSQGARGYTF. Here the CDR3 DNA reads TGTGCCAGCTCCTCCCAGGGGGCGAGGGGCTACACCTTC.

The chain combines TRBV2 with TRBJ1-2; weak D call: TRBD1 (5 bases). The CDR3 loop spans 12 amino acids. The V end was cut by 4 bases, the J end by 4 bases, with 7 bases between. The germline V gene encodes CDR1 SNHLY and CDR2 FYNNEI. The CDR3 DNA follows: TGTGCCAGCAGTGTCGGGACCTATGGCTACACCTTC. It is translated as CASSVGTYGYTF.

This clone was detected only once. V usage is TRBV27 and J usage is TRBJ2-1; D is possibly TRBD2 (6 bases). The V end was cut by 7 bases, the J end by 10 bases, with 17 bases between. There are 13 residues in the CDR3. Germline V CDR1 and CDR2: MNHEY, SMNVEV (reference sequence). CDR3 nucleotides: TGTGCCAGCACAAGCGGGTTGGGCTGGGAGCAGTTCTTC. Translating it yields CASTSGLGWEQFF.

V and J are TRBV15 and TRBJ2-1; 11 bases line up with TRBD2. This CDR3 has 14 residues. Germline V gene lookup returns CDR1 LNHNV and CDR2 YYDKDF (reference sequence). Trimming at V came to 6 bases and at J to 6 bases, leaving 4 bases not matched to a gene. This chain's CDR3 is CATRTSGSGNEQFF. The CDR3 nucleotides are TGTGCCACCAGAACTAGCGGGAGTGGCAATGAGCAGTTCTTC. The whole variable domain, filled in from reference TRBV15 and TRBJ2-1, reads DAMVIQNPRYQVTQFGKPVTLSCSQTLNHNVMYWYQQKSSQAPKLLFHYYDKDFNNEADTPDNFQSRRPNTSFCFLDIRSPGLGDTAMYLCATRTSGSGNEQFFGPGTRLTVL.

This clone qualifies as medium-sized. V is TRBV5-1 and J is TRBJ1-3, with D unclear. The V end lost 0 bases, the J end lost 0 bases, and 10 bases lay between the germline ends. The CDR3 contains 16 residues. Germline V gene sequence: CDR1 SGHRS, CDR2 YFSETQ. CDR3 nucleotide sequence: TGCGCCAGCAGCTTGGAATCGCCGAGCTCTGGAAACACCATATATTTT. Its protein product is CASSLESPSSGNTIYF.

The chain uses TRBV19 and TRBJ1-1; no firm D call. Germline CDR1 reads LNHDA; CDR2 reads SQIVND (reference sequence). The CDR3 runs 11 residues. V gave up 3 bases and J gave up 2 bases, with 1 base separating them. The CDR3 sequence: CASSINTEAFF. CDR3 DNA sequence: TGTGCCAGTAGTATCAACACTGAAGCTTTCTTT.

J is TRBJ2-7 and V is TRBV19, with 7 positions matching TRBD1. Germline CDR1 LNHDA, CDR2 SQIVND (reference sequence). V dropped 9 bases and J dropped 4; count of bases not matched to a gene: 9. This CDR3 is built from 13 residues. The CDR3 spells CARKTGEPYEQYF. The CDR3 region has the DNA TGTGCCAGGAAAACAGGGGAACCTTACGAGCAGTACTTC. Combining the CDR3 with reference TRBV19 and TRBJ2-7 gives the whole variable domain DGGITQSPKYLFRKEGQNVTLSCEQNLNHDAMYWYRQDPGQGLRLIYYSQIVNDFQKGDIAEGYSVSREKKESFPLTVTSAQKNPTAFYLCARKTGEPYEQYFGPGTRLTVT.

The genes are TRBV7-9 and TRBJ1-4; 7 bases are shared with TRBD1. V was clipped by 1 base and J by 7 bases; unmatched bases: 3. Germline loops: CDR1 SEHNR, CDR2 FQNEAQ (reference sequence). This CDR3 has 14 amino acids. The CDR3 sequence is CASSLVTGSEKLFF. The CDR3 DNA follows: TGTGCCAGCAGCTTAGTGACAGGGAGTGAAAAACTGTTTTTT.

The CDR3, as DNA: TGTGCCAGCCAACTAGCGGGAGTAGAAGAGCAGTACTTC. Protein sequence: CASQLAGVEEQYF. V gene TRBV7-9 combines with J gene TRBJ2-7, with TRBD2 matching 11 bases. The germline V gene encodes CDR1 SEHNR and CDR2 FQNEAQ (reference sequence). This CDR3 spans 13 amino acids. The J segment lost 7 bases and the V segment lost 8 bases, leaving 7 bases of the junction unmatched.

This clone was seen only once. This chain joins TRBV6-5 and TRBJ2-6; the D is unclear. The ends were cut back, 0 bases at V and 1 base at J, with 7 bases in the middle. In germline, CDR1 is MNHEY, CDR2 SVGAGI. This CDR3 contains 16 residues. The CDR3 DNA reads TGTGCCAGCAGTTACTCGTGGGTGTCTGGGGCCAACGTCCTGACTTTC. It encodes CASSYSWVSGANVLTF.

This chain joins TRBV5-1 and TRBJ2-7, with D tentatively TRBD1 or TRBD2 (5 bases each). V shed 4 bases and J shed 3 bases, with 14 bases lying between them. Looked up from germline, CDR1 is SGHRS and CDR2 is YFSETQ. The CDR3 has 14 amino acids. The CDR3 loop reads CASSHGTVIYEQYF. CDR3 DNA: TGCGCCAGCAGCCACGGGACGGTTATCTACGAGCAGTACTTC.

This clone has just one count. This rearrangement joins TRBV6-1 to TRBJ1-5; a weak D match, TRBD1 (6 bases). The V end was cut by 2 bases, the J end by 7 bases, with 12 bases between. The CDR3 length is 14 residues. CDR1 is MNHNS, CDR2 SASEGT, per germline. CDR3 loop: CASSEQGTYQPQHF. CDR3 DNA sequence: TGTGCCAGCAGTGAACAGGGGACGTACCAGCCCCAGCATTTT.

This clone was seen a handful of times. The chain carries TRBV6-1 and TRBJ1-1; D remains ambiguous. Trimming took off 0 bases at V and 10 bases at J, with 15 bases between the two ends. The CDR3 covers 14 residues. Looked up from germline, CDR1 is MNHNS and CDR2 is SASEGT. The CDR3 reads CASSEAIDFSGAFF. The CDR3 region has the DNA TGTGCCAGCAGTGAAGCGATTGACTTTTCGGGAGCTTTCTTT.

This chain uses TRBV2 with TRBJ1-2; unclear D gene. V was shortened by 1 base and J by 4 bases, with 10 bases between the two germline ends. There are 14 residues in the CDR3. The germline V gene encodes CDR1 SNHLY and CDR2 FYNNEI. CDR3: CASSEVGGIYGYTF. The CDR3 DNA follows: TGTGCCAGCAGTGAAGTGGGAGGGATCTATGGCTACACCTTC.

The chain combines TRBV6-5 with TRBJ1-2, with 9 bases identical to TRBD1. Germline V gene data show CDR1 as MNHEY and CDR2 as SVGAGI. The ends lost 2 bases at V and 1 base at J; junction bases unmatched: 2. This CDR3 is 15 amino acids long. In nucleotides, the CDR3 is TGTGCCAGCAGTTACGGACAGGGGAATAACTATGGCTACACCTTC. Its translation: CASSYGQGNNYGYTF.

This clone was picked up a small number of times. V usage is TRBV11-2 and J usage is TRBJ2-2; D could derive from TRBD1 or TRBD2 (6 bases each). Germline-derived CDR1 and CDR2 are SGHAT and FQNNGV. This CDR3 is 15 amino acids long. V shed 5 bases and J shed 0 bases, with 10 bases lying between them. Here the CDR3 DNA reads TGTGCCAGCAGCCAGGGGACTTCGAACACCGGGGAGCTGTTTTTT. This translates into CASSQGTSNTGELFF.

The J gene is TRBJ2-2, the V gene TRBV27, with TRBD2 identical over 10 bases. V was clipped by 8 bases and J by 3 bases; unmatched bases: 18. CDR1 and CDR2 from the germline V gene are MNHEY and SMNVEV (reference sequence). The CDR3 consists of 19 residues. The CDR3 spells CASGGTGNGLAVYTGELFF. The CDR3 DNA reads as TGTGCCAGCGGAGGGACGGGCAACGGACTAGCGGTATACACCGGGGAGCTGTTTTTT.

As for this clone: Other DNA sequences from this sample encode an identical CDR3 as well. This CDR3 is CSVTAGGGNQPQHF. The DNA for the CDR3 is TGCAGCGTTACTGCAGGGGGCGGCAATCAGCCCCAGCATTTT. The chain couples TRBV29-1 to TRBJ1-5; TRBD1 matches at 8 bases. V was pared by 5 bases and J by 2 bases, with 5 bases of the junction left unmatched. Germline assignment: CDR1 SQVTM and CDR2 ANQGSEA. The length of the CDR3 is 14 residues.

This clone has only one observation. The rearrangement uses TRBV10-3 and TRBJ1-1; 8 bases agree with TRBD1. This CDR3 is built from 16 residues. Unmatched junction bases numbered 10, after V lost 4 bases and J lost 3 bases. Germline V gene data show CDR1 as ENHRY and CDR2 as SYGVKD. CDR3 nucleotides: TGTGCCATCAGTGCCGGGACAGGCAAAGGGGACACTGAAGCTTTCTTT. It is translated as CAISAGTGKGDTEAFF.